The present entry profiles one T cell receptor beta chain with its context. Its antigen remains unidentified. Base qualities are not provided; no much larger clone lies one nucleotide away. Here V drops 6 bases and J drops 4 bases, and the junction holds 10 bases not matched to any gene. The CDR3 holds 17 amino acids from the cysteine to the phenylalanine. Only the CDR3 part of the read is kept: 51 bases, read in frame from the first base. From the germline V gene (reference sequence), CDR1 is LNHDA and CDR2 is SQIVND. These data originate in a study of cytomegalovirus exposure and HLA in healthy donors (dated by TCRdb to 2017 to 2019). General notes on the study: An earlier analysis of a few hundred of the donors reported approximately 300 Gb of sequence data and around 110 million unique TCR beta sequences obtained from roughly 180 million T cells. Approximately 330 gigabases of sequencing data and approximately 91 million unique TCR sequences made up an early release that covered approximately 620 HLA-typed donors. The genetic ancestry cluster associated with self-reported Caucasian donors included over 80% of the 398 genotyped donors. The aim of the study was to test whether cataloging public T cell receptors could identify signatures of past pathogen exposure. The T cell repertoires of 700 or so subjects were profiled by immunosequencing and related to cytomegalovirus serostatus. A separate validation cohort of 100 to 150 different subjects was used in addition to the 666-subject first cohort. High-throughput TCR immunosequencing, statistical association of individual TCRs with disease status, and machine learning were combined to predict cytomegalovirus infection status. A later analysis re-examined previously published TCR beta repertoires from about 670 donors and added high-resolution HLA genotyping to investigate patterns of TCR occurrence. Rather than drawing on any new phenotypic data, the later analysis identified candidate immune exposures from TCR beta sequences and the way those sequences occurred across donors. An earlier analysis of fewer than 750 of the donors used high-throughput TCR beta sequencing to judge whether each TCR beta V gene segment behaved as functional or pseudogenic. Donor age, sex, ethnicity and CMV serostatus were compiled together with the repertoire data. In a later genetic analysis, genome-wide SNP genotypes for 398 of the 666 donors were used, and that subset was treated as a discovery cohort. All discovery cohort repertoires had been generated using a single sequencing platform. HLA typing covered class I and class II loci at four-digit resolution. Typing coverage differed by locus: A, B, C, DRB1 and DQB1 were typed in about 629-640 donors, DQA1 in roughly 510, DPA1 in approximately 610, and DPB1 in 400 to 480. Roughly 5 DR-DQ haplotypes were handled as single units for association and clustering, since linkage in the cohort was strong. Among about 400 genotyped donors of the cohort, an average of approximately 240,000 unique TCR beta nucleotide sequences was sequenced per donor, of which about 19% were non-productive. Paper-wide results and their limitations: Over 15 rarely observed V segments, including chromosome 9 orphons, were excluded from the earlier analysis of approximately 500 of the donors because counts were too low. A later analysis found that most CMV-associated TCR beta chains appeared HLA-restricted, with HLA associations seemingly driven largely by CMV exposure. A group of highly shared sequence variants was considered likely to be a technical artifact of the sequencing pipeline. When HLA alleles, especially DR and DQ, strongly co-occurred, TCR associations were difficult to assign to individual alleles. In both the original and validation cohorts, the classifier was reported to diagnose cytomegalovirus status with high specificity and sensitivity. A later genetic analysis associated a missense DCLRE1C variant with V-gene and J-gene trimming of TCR beta chains, and an independent cohort replicated the association. A total of 150 to 200 TCR beta chains were listed by the study as associated with cytomegalovirus. Only TCR beta chains were sequenced in this cohort, and the absence of alpha or paired-chain data limited detectable features. In a later analysis, the rate of TCR association differed among HLA loci, with DRB1 alleles having the most associated TCRs and HLA-C alleles having the fewest. According to a later genetic analysis, donors in an Asian-associated ancestry cluster had fewer N-insertions in productive TCRs than the roughly 670-donor mean. Three of the identified cytomegalovirus-associated TCR beta chains were confirmed in vitro to be specific for cytomegalovirus antigens. The authors suggested that the approach could potentially be generalized to other disease states and immunological phenotypes. A further reported finding was that TCR beta sequences accurately predicted the HLA-A and HLA-B alleles for most subjects in the first cohort. For the cohort, immune exposure information was limited to CMV serostatus. Most TCR sequences were observed very rarely across donors, whereas some public TCRs were present in many individuals. Sequencing depth was assumed to be roughly uniform across donors in the presence/absence analyses, though that assumption may not hold. A later analysis associated 15,000 to 20,000 TCR beta sequences with specific HLA alleles at a false discovery rate of 0.05. Linkage disequilibrium might explain the correlated functional status among segregating V segments, but an unknown experimental factor could not be excluded. In a later analysis, HLA-associated TCR beta chains were found to be more clonally expanded and to have lower generation probabilities than equally common non-associated chains. In an earlier analysis of more than 450 of the donors, most TCR beta V segments were observed in productive rearrangements about 87% or about 30% of the time, broadly matching IMGT annotations. HLA typing was unavailable for some donors at each locus, so association tests used only the typed subset. Several of the top co-occurrence clusters appeared to be linked to parvovirus B19, influenza, CMV and Epstein-Barr virus, according to a later analysis. Some IMGT-functional V segments, including TRBV6-2 and TRBV6-3, could not be told apart with the 87-base-pair reads, so those segments were excluded.

The cohort consisted of 666 healthy bone marrow donors. All cohort members were sampled while nominally healthy, although unrecorded immune exposures were likely present. The donor was CMV seropositive and belonged to the group of a few hundred seropositive cohort members. Each donor provided a peripheral blood sample, and peripheral blood mononuclear cells were used for TCR beta sequencing. Genomic DNA was extracted from the blood cell samples with the Qiagen DNeasy Blood Extraction Kit. The method behind the library was the immunoSEQ multiplex PCR assay. The multiplex PCR relied on a mix of 60 forward primers for TCR Vbeta segments and 13 reverse primers for TCR Jbeta segments. The CDR3 region of rearranged TCR beta genes was amplified from genomic DNA with a multiplex PCR assay. On the Illumina HiSeq System, the amplified TCR beta libraries were sequenced as 87-base-pair reads. In the paper's pipeline: In a later analysis, tens of millions of unique TCR beta chains were counted across the 500 to 700 repertoires, and roughly 11 million of these chains were shared by at least two donors. A nearest-neighbor algorithm error-corrected the raw reads and collapsed the reads into unique sequences, merging closely related sequences to remove PCR and sequencing errors. V, D and J gene segments were assigned by aligning CDR3 sequences to IMGT reference sequences. Each retained sequence needed at least a six-nucleotide match to both a V gene segment and a J gene segment. A rearrangement was called productive if the CDR3 had no stop codons and remained in frame with V and J, and every other rearrangement was called non-productive. Following IMGT convention, CDR3 was defined as the stretch from the second conserved V-encoded cysteine up to the conserved J-encoded phenylalanine. The earlier analysis of a few hundred of the donors excluded sequences that lacked an unambiguous match to a single V gene segment. In an earlier analysis of 450 to 750 of the donors, a V segment was called functional when productive rearrangements were above 56.7%, and segregating when the standard deviation between donors exceeded 5%. A statistical classification framework was developed to diagnose cytomegalovirus status using the catalog of TCR beta chain sequences. In a later analysis, TCR nucleotide sequences were compared against IMGT/GENE-DB human TR gene sequences so that V and J genes could be assigned. Using the TCRdist pipeline, a later analysis assigned CDR3 sequences along with most-parsimonious VDJ recombination scenarios. In a later analysis, every TCR beta chain was defined by the combination of its CDR3 amino acid sequence and its V-gene family, and reads without a unique V-gene family were dropped. A later analysis removed 592 highly shared, low-generation-probability nucleotide sequences to deal with suspected cross-contamination and a sequencing artifact. A later analysis calculated a clonal expansion index for each public chain from normalized within-repertoire ranks of inferred template counts. In a later analysis, generation probabilities were computed with a VDJ recombination model fitted to out-of-frame rearrangements, and the resulting probabilities were checked against IGoR. Hypergeometric tests were used in a later analysis to score TCR-TCR, TCR-HLA and TCR-CMV co-occurrence, with a repertoire-size bias correction applied to the TCR pairs. In a later analysis, false discovery rates were estimated by permuting HLA or CMV assignments 20 times. A later analysis grouped co-occurring TCRs with DBSCAN, adding TCRdist sequence similarity when clustering within HLA-allele-positive subsets. Repertoires with fewer than 30,000 or more than 120,000 public chains, plus five repertoires with anomalous nucleotide sharing, were excluded from co-occurrence clustering. TCRdb's version of the immuneACCESS table is confined to in-frame rearrangements and falls short of the full clone set. An unresolved V gene accounts for under half of the shortfall where checked; the remainder is of unknown origin. The V and J calls and clone size are taken from that table; D and trimming were inferred from the DNA. Within this sample are roughly 150,000 clones, with approximately 85% of them counted one time only. The leading ten clones occupy over 2.5% of the sample.

Rearrangement joined TRBV19 to TRBJ1-5; 12 bases in between match TRBD1. The clonotype comes from a man between 25 and 39 years old in good health and CMV-seropositive. The source material was PBMCs. The CDR3 has the sequence CASSGTGGAGTNQPQHF. Here is the DNA: TGTGCCAGTAGCGGGACAGGGGGCGCAGGTACAAATCAGCCCCAGCATTTT. The reference TRBV19 and TRBJ1-5 proteins fill in what lies around the CDR3, so the full variable domain reads DGGITQSPKYLFRKEGQNVTLSCEQNLNHDAMYWYRQDPGQGLRLIYYSQIVNDFQKGDIAEGYSVSREKKESFPLTVTSAQKNPTAFYLCASSGTGGAGTNQPQHFGDGTRLSIL.